A selection of T cell receptor beta chains follows, all from one sample in a study of shared clonotypes between healthy human individuals. Libraries were prepared by immunoSEQ multiplex PCR; TCRdb keeps only in-frame clonotypes and omits some of them. The sample shows 1,100,000 or so clones, 78% of them seen only once. The specimen sequenced was memory CD4+ T cells from PBMCs. Receptors originate from a man younger than 30 in good health. Some clones in this sample may be carry-over from other donors' samples. Both conserved end residues are part of each CDR3.

V,J,CDR3
TRBV4-1,TRBJ2-3,CASSPTGGPTLGDTQYF
TRBV5-1,TRBJ2-5,CASSLAGGQETQYF
TRBV5-6,TRBJ2-3,CASSFKADTQYF
TRBV7-2,TRBJ2-3,CASSLRQVRSGDTQYF
TRBV6-1,TRBJ1-5,CASSRSRLDNQPQHF
TRBV28,TRBJ1-2,CASSPPAARYGYTF
TRBV18,TRBJ1-1,CASSLTERNTEAFF
TRBV27,TRBJ2-3,CASSFSDRVHTQYF
TRBV11-2,TRBJ1-5,CASSEQGNQPQHF
TRBV11-3,TRBJ2-5,CASSLLGGSPLNF
TRBV7-2,TRBJ2-1,CASSLSDLRQFF
TRBV9,TRBJ2-7,CASSAHDTGGLNEQYF
TRBV18,TRBJ2-7,CASSPGQGLFSGYEQYF
TRBV5-6,TRBJ1-2,CASSFSSGGARRGGYTF
TRBV28,TRBJ1-5,CASSLSVGGGQLQQPQHF
TRBV5-1,TRBJ2-7,CASSSWGPIAATAQGEQYF
TRBV7-3,TRBJ2-7,CASSLKAGVEQYF
TRBV30,TRBJ2-7,CAWSVQGSSEQYF
TRBV11-3,TRBJ2-6,CASSLSGANVLTF
TRBV23-1,TRBJ2-7,CASRKGYEQYF
TRBV11-2,TRBJ2-5,CASSLGNRGQETQYF
TRBV6-6,TRBJ1-5,CASSGDRAQPQHF
TRBV5-1,TRBJ2-3,CASSSTGPSGTDTQYF
TRBV18,TRBJ1-3,CASSPPPGVGGNTIYF
TRBV5-5,TRBJ1-5,CASSAAGGIQPQHF
TRBV28,TRBJ2-7,CASSPGTSVYEQYF
TRBV6-1,TRBJ2-4,CASSVSGTVNIQYF
TRBV27,TRBJ1-5,CASSLFALGSNQPQHF
TRBV15,TRBJ1-1,CATSRAWGENTEAFF
TRBV27,TRBJ1-1,CASSFTAGRAFF
TRBV6-5,TRBJ1-1,CASSYSRRVNTEAFF
TRBV7-9,TRBJ1-5,CASSLGTGSNQPQHF
TRBV5-5,TRBJ2-7,CASSLRGQGAYEQYF
TRBV9,TRBJ2-7,CASSPEDRGSYEQYF
TRBV7-3,TRBJ2-7,CASSLDPVSKDEQYF
TRBV7-2,TRBJ1-2,CASSAFKRGLGASYGYTF
TRBV2,TRBJ2-7,CASRGPPRYEQYF
TRBV6-5,TRBJ1-2,CASSRDGMNYGYTF
TRBV10-2,TRBJ2-7,CASNLRGGEQYF
TRBV5-5,TRBJ1-5,CASSLVAGDSNQPQHF
TRBV9,TRBJ2-1,CASSGAVSYNEQFF
TRBV28,TRBJ1-2,CASSWGQVYGYTF